This T cell receptor beta chain was obtained from a study of T cell responses to AZD1222 COVID-19 vaccine. Study results and caveats: Baseline testing showed seropositivity in only a handful of AZD1222 recipients. Once two AZD1222 doses were given, Spike-specific TCR breadth and depth went up. Spike was spanned by vaccine-associated CD4 TCRs, with dominance at 160-218 and 743-854.

The ends were cut back, 0 bases at V and 8 bases at J, with 8 bases in the middle. Germline CDR1 reads SGHTA; CDR2 reads FQGTGA. The CDR3 covers 13 residues. Timing groups of about 4 and about 12 weeks for second doses were pooled. Turning to this clone: Its antigen is currently unknown.

TCRdb keeps only in-frame clones here, not all; method: immunoSEQ multiplex PCR. The top ten clones hold 5.5% to 8% of a sample with some 48,000 clones, roughly 85% of them seen once. This clonotype was obtained from an adult who received the AZD1222 COVID-19 vaccine. This chain links TRBV7-3 with TRBJ2-1; D is uncertain. Source: peripheral blood, taken 28 days after the second AZD1222 dose. CDR3 region: CASSLTERHEQFF. CDR3 DNA: TGTGCCAGCAGCTTAACGGAGAGACATGAGCAGTTCTTC. The complete variable domain, with remaining parts taken from reference TRBV7-3 and TRBJ2-1, reads GAGVSQTPSNKVTEKGKYVELRCDPISGHTALYWYRQSLGQGPEFLIYFQGTGAADDSGLPNDRFFAVRPEGSVSTLKIQRTERGDSAVYLCASSLTERHEQFFGPGTRLTVL.